These 2 T cell receptor beta chains were all obtained from the same sample, sequenced in a study of tumor and adjacent non-tumor tissue in lung cancer. RNA was extracted from bulk tissue without any cell sorting. The library came from three nested PCR rounds adapted from ARM-PCR protocols. TCRdb reanalysed the multiplex PCR reads using MiXCR and keeps one entry per CDR3 protein. The sample has some 200,000 distinct CDR3 sequences; 71% are singletons. The sample was lung tumor tissue. Every receptor here comes from a man aged 55 to 70 with non-small cell lung cancer.

For this clonotype: A much more abundant neighbour one base away suggests this may be a read error. The chain's CDR3 is CSARRLGGGRSDEQFF. CDR3 sequence (DNA): TGCAGTGCTAGACGACTAGGGGGGGGACGTTCCGATGAGCAGTTCTTC. The rearrangement links TRBV20-1 to TRBJ2-1; a weak D match, TRBD2 (7 bases). This CDR3 region has 16 residues. Germline assignment: CDR1 DFQATT and CDR2 SNEGSKA (reference sequence). Trimming cost V 2 bases and J 8 bases, with 22 bases left between them.

As concerns this clonotype: At one end the junction does not follow the germline gene, possibly because of a read error. Here the CDR3 DNA reads TGTACCAGCAGCTTGGGGCTGGGGAACAGAGATACGCAGTATTTT. Translated: CTSSLGLGNRDTQYF. The gene calls are TRBV11-2 and TRBJ2-3; TRBD1 might be the D (5 bases). The germline V gene encodes CDR1 SGHAT and CDR2 FQNNGV. This CDR3 spans 15 amino acids.